A single sample is the source of the 17 T cell receptor beta chains below, sequenced in a study of CD8+ T cells in alopecia areata (dated by TCRdb to about 2018). The meaning of the sample's time point label: roughly 27 days on oral tofacitinib. This specimen's treatment or condition label, interpreted: oral pan-JAK inhibitor, 5-10 mg twice daily. The library came from the immunoSEQ multiplex PCR assay. For TCR sequencing, RNA was extracted from every sample and reverse transcribed into cDNA to serve as template. The clones in this table, taken by TCRdb from immuneACCESS, are in-frame only. Not every clone is retained; where verified, under half of the shortfall comes from an unresolved V gene, and the cause of the rest is unknown. The sample contains about 200,000 clones, 50% to 60% of them found a single time. 1.6% of the sample is in the top ten clones. The source was CD4+ T cells sorted from blood, collected at week 4, from a patient treated with tofacitinib. Receptors originate from a human donor with alopecia areata.

This clone was recorded a few times. This chain connects TRBV15 to TRBJ1-1; perhaps TRBD1 as D (5 bases). The germline V gene has CDR1 LNHNV and CDR2 YYDKDF (reference sequence). V lost 8 bases and J lost 1, with 8 bases in between. CDR3 length: 12 residues. The CDR3 protein is CATWGTNTEAFF. The DNA for the CDR3 is TGTGCCACCTGGGGGACGAACACTGAAGCTTTCTTT.

This clone was seen ten or more times. The CDR3, as DNA: TGTGCCAGTAGCCCGATCGGCTATGGCTACACCTTC. This gives the protein CASSPIGYGYTF. This chain connects TRBV19 to TRBJ1-2, with unresolved D. V was clipped by 6 bases and J by 4 bases, with 9 bases between them. The germline CDR1 and CDR2 sequences are LNHDA and SQIVND (reference sequence). This CDR3 contains 12 residues. Together with reference TRBV19 and TRBJ1-2, the CDR3 gives the full variable domain: DGGITQSPKYLFRKEGQNVTLSCEQNLNHDAMYWYRQDPGQGLRLIYYSQIVNDFQKGDIAEGYSVSREKKESFPLTVTSAQKNPTAFYLCASSPIGYGYTFGSGTRLTVV.

CDR3 DNA: TGTGCCACCAGCAGATCTCCTGATTTTTTGCCGTTCTTC. The encoded protein is CATSRSPDFLPFF. The V gene is TRBV15, the J gene TRBJ2-1; D unclear. Germline V gives CDR1 LNHNV, CDR2 YYDKDF (reference sequence). The CDR3 consists of 13 residues. V lost 2 bases and J lost 15, with 17 bases in between.

J is TRBJ1-5 and V is TRBV6-5; the D is unclear. Trimming took off 7 bases at V and 4 bases at J, with 8 bases between the two ends. CDR3 length equals 12 residues. CDR1 and CDR2 from the germline V gene are MNHEY and SVGAGI. The CDR3 bases are TGTGCCAGCAACACAAGGAATCAGCCCCAGCATTTT. Translating gives CASNTRNQPQHF.

CDR3 loop: CASTSLGRAGSGANVLTF. The CDR3 DNA sequence: TGTGCCAGCACCAGCCTCGGCAGGGCCGGATCTGGGGCCAACGTCCTGACTTTC. The gene calls are TRBV27 and TRBJ2-6; D might be TRBD1 (5 bases). Germline assignment: CDR1 MNHEY and CDR2 SMNVEV (reference sequence). The CDR3 consists of 18 residues. With 7 bases removed from V and 1 base from J, the gap between germline ends came to 20 bases.

The J gene is TRBJ2-7, the V gene TRBV4-1, with D unresolved. The CDR3 has 15 amino acids. Looked up from germline, CDR1 is MGHRA and CDR2 is YSYEKL. The V end was cut by 3 bases, the J end by 1 base, with 13 bases between. The CDR3 sequence: CASSQQTDVSYEQYF. In DNA, the CDR3 is TGCGCCAGCAGCCAGCAGACCGATGTGTCCTACGAGCAGTACTTC.

The V and J genes are TRBV7-3 and TRBJ2-5; TRBD2 matches 8 bases. CDR3 size: 15 residues. The germline CDR1 and CDR2 sequences are SGHTA and FQGTGA. With V trimmed by 5 bases and J by 2 bases, 7 bases remained unmatched. The CDR3 spells CASSPAGGEQETQYF. As DNA, the CDR3 is TGTGCCAGCAGCCCTGCCGGGGGGGAACAAGAGACCCAGTACTTC.

This chain links TRBV6-5 with TRBJ2-5; TRBD1 agrees at 7 bases. Germline loops: CDR1 MNHEY, CDR2 SVGAGI. CDR3 length equals 13 residues. The V and J ends lost 8 bases and 4 bases, in that order; junction bases with no gene match: 7. CDR3 amino acids: CASRRTGGETQYF. CDR3 in DNA: TGTGCCAGCCGCCGGACAGGCGGAGAGACCCAGTACTTC.

The chain carries TRBV7-2 and TRBJ2-5; D ambiguous. The CDR3 spans 13 residues. Per germline, CDR1 SGHTA and CDR2 FQGNSA. Trimming left V 7 bases short and J 2 bases short, with 11 bases between. The CDR3 region has the DNA TGTGCCAGCACTGCAGCCAAGCAAGAGACCCAGTACTTC. Protein: CASTAAKQETQYF.

The chain uses TRBV2 and TRBJ1-5; possible D gene TRBD1, 5 bases. CDR1 is SNHLY, CDR2 FYNNEI, per germline. V gave up 2 bases and J gave up 7 bases, with 9 bases separating them. The CDR3 covers 13 residues. CDR3 sequence reads: CASSERGTQPQHF. The CDR3 DNA follows: TGTGCCAGCAGTGAACGGGGGACCCAGCCCCAGCATTTT.

The chain recombines TRBV4-3 with TRBJ2-5; maybe TRBD1 (6 bases). CDR3 length: 14 amino acids. Germline CDR1 LGHNA, CDR2 YSLEER. Trimming shortened V by 4 bases and J by 5 bases, and 14 bases separated the two germline ends. CDR3 amino acids: CASSRTGGGETQYF. CDR3 nucleotides: TGCGCCAGCAGCCGAACTGGGGGCGGGGAGACCCAGTACTTC.

The chain couples TRBV7-8 to TRBJ1-5, with unresolved D. V gave up 5 bases and J gave up 1 base, with 15 bases separating them. This CDR3 comprises 16 residues. The germline V gene has CDR1 SGHVS and CDR2 FQNEAQ. The DNA of the CDR3 is TGTGCCAGCAGCCGACTGGGCACCGGCAGCAATCAGCCCCAGCATTTT. Translated, it gives CASSRLGTGSNQPQHF.

The chain links TRBV29-1 to TRBJ1-1; a possible D gene is TRBD1 (6 bases). The CDR3 has 14 amino acids. Trimming cost V 7 bases and J 1 base, with 16 bases left between them. In germline, CDR1 is SQVTM, CDR2 ANQGSEA. CDR3 sequence (DNA): TGCAGCGGACAGAGGGGGTTGGGGAACACTGAAGCTTTCTTT. This gives the protein CSGQRGLGNTEAFF.

This chain links TRBV4-3 with TRBJ2-7, with a possible D match to TRBD1 (6 bases). Trimming cost V 2 bases and J 6 bases, with 14 bases left between them. This CDR3 region has 14 residues. CDR1 and CDR2 from the germline V gene are LGHNA and YSLEER. CDR3 in amino acids: CASSQNTGPGEQYF. In DNA, the CDR3 is TGCGCCAGCAGCCAAAACACAGGGCCGGGCGAGCAGTACTTC.

The gene calls are TRBV4-1 and TRBJ1-2; D gene ambiguous. CDR3 length equals 14 residues. Germline V lookup: CDR1 MGHRA, CDR2 YSYEKL. V was trimmed by 2 bases and J by 1 base, leaving 8 bases between them. The CDR3 sequence: CASSQSADNYGYTF. In DNA form, the CDR3 reads TGCGCCAGCAGCCAAAGCGCGGATAACTATGGCTACACCTTC.

The chain employs TRBV29-1 and TRBJ1-5; TRBD1 matches 12 bases. CDR3 length: 14 residues. Germline trimming cut 7 bases from V and 6 bases from J; bases unmatched to any gene: 7. Looked up from germline, CDR1 is SQVTM and CDR2 is ANQGSEA. Here the CDR3 DNA reads TGCAGCGGGGACAGGGGGCAAGCGTGTCAGCCCCAGCATTTT. Translated, it gives CSGDRGQACQPQHF. Together with reference TRBV29-1 and TRBJ1-5, the CDR3 gives the full variable domain: SAVISQKPSRDICQRGTSLTIQCQVDSQVTMMFWYRQQPGQSLTLIATANQGSEATYESGFVIDKFPISRPNLTFSTLTVSNMSPEDSSIYLCSGDRGQACQPQHFGDGTRLSIL.

The V gene is TRBV6-1, the J gene TRBJ2-2; D gene unclear. The germline CDR1 and CDR2 sequences are MNHNS and SASEGT. Trimming removed 8 bases at V and 1 base at J, with 8 bases between. The CDR3 loop spans 13 amino acids. Written as DNA, the CDR3 is TGTGCCAGCCTCCAGGTGAACACCGGGGAGCTGTTTTTT. It translates to CASLQVNTGELFF.